A selection of T cell receptor beta chains follows, all from one sample in a study of T cells in Graves' hyperthyroidism and ophthalmopathy. TCRdb processed the multiplex PCR reads anew with MiXCR; each CDR3 protein has one entry. This table holds over 400,000 distinct CDR3 sequences, over 12% found once. Sequencing used blood. The receptors shown here come from a man between 18 and 29 years old with Graves' ophthalmopathy. Each CDR3 is given with its conserved first and last residue. D genes are given only for firm matches. Some rows have no size entry. The others give once, few or many, or a class for an expanded clone.

>TRBJ1-2|.|11|TRBV18|.
CASSRGDGYTF
TGTGCCAGCTCCCGGGGGGATGGCTACACCTTC
>TRBJ1-2|.|13|TRBV28|.
CASSATGNYGYTF
TGTGCCAGCAGCGCAACAGGGAACTATGGCTACACCTTC
>TRBJ2-2|once|16|TRBV7-2|TRBD1
CASRPRQGANTGELFF
TGTGCCAGCAGGCCTCGACAGGGGGCGAACACCGGGGAGCTGTTTTTT
>TRBJ1-2|few|19|TRBV6-1|TRBD1
CASSPVPGQSRGGFYGYTF
TGTGCCAGCTCACCCGTCCCGGGACAGTCACGGGGGGGTTTCTATGGCTACACCTTC
>TRBJ2-2|many|13|TRBV27|.
CASSLTSTGELFF
TGTGCCAGCAGCCTGACTAGCACCGGGGAGCTGTTTTTT
>TRBJ1-4|many|15|TRBV5-6|.
CASSLRTAWGEKLFF
TGTGCCAGCAGCTTGCGGACGGCTTGGGGGGAAAAACTGTTTTTT
>TRBJ1-4|.|14|TRBV30|TRBD1
CAWSGDSSNEKLFF
TGTGCCTGGAGTGGGGACAGCAGTAATGAAAAACTGTTTTTT
>TRBJ1-5|many|14|TRBV2|.
CASSGGQGNQPQHF
TGTGCCAGCAGTGGGGGGCAGGGCAATCAGCCCCAGCATTTT
>TRBJ2-3|.|14|TRBV7-6|.
CASSFRWDTDTQYF
TGTGCCAGCAGCTTCCGATGGGACACAGATACGCAGTATTTT
>TRBJ2-5|.|12|TRBV10-2|.
CASSWTAAKGYF
TGCGCCAGCAGCTGGACAGCAGCCAAGGGGTACTTC
>TRBJ2-5|many|16|TRBV3-1|TRBD1
CASSQDRTGGRETQYF
TGTGCCAGCAGCCAAGATCGGACAGGGGGCAGGGAGACCCAGTACTTC
>TRBJ2-7|.|16|TRBV6-1|TRBD1
CASSRLGQGVSYEQYF
TGTGCCAGCAGCCGTCTCGGACAGGGGGTTTCCTACGAGCAGTACTTC
>TRBJ2-7|many|14|TRBV27|.
CASSPPWDRAKQYF
TGTGCCAGCAGTCCCCCATGGGACCGCGCTAAGCAGTACTTC
>TRBJ2-1|.|16|TRBV7-3|TRBD1
CASSSNSRQGSYEQFF
TGTGCCAGCAGCTCAAATTCCCGACAGGGATCCTACGAGCAGTTCTTC
>TRBJ2-2|many|15|TRBV12-3/TRBV12-4|.
CASTNLLGLTGELFF
TGTGCCAGCACCAACTTACTTGGACTAACCGGGGAGCTGTTTTTT
>TRBJ2-5|.|14|TRBV7-7|TRBD1
CASSRGTGGETQYF
TGTGCTAGCAGCCGGGGGACAGGTGGGGAGACCCAGTACTTC
>TRBJ2-3|many|15|TRBV15|.
CATSRDRGSTDTQYF
TGTGCCACCAGCAGAGATCGCGGGAGCACAGATACGCAGTATTTT
>TRBJ2-2|many|13|TRBV6-4|.
CASSVGNTGELFF
TGTGCCAGCAGTGTCGGGAACACCGGGGAGCTGTTTTTT
>TRBJ1-2|many|17|TRBV7-8|.
CASSKTFRDIRTYGYTF
TGTGCCAGCAGCAAAACGTTCCGGGACATCCGAACCTATGGCTACACCTTC
>TRBJ2-6|few|14|TRBV29-1|.
CSATSGSGANVLTF
TGCAGCGCCACCTCGGGCTCTGGGGCCAACGTCCTGACTTTC
>TRBJ2-7|many|14|TRBV12-3/TRBV12-4|TRBD2
CASSLSGIGDEQYF
TGTGCCAGCAGTTTGAGCGGGATCGGGGACGAGCAGTACTTC
>TRBJ2-7|many|15|TRBV6-1|.
CASSEVWGSSYEQYF
TGTGCCAGCAGTGAAGTTTGGGGAAGTTCCTACGAGCAGTACTTC
>TRBJ2-7|many|16|TRBV12-3/TRBV12-4|TRBD2
CASSFRLAEQTYEQYF
TGTGCCAGCAGTTTCAGACTAGCGGAACAAACCTACGAGCAGTACTTC
>TRBJ2-7|many|15|TRBV15|TRBD2
CATSTTGGGLYEQYF
TGTGCCACCAGCACTACCGGGGGAGGGCTATACGAGCAGTACTTC
>TRBJ1-2|many|14|TRBV7-9|TRBD1
CASSLGTGPYGYTF
TGCGCCAGCAGCTTGGGGACAGGCCCCTATGGCTACACCTTC
>TRBJ2-7|few|14|TRBV7-7|TRBD1
CASSRGTGAYEQYF
TGTGCTAGCAGCCGGGGGACAGGGGCCTACGAGCAGTACTTC
>TRBJ2-7|many|13|TRBV20-1|.
CSAMGGWGYEQYF
TGCAGTGCTATGGGCGGTTGGGGTTACGAGCAGTACTTC
>TRBJ1-6|few|17|TRBV5-1|TRBD1
CASRGGQGLNYNSPLHF
TGCGCCAGCAGAGGTGGACAGGGACTCAATTATAATTCACCCCTCCACTTT
>TRBJ2-1|many|12|TRBV14|.
CASSQNENEQFF
TGTGCCAGCAGCCAAAACGAGAATGAGCAGTTCTTC
>TRBJ1-1|many|15|TRBV5-1|.
CASSLLGTDNTEAFF
TGCGCCAGCAGCCTTCTCGGGACGGACAACACTGAAGCTTTCTTT
>TRBJ2-1|.|12|TRBV7-9|.
CASSLDTPERFF
TGTGCCAGCAGCTTAGACACCCCAGAACGGTTCTTC
>TRBJ2-1|many|19|TRBV9|TRBD2
CASSVGGLAGGGSYNEQFF
TGTGCCAGCAGCGTAGGGGGACTAGCGGGAGGGGGCTCCTACAATGAGCAGTTCTTC
>TRBJ2-1|many|15|TRBV6-1|.
CASSEVLGPHREQFF
TGTGCCAGCAGTGAAGTTTTAGGGCCCCATAGGGAGCAGTTCTTC
>TRBJ2-7|many|17|TRBV7-8|.
CASIPRTSSGLNYEQYF
TGTGCCAGCATTCCTCGCACTTCTTCAGGCCTAAACTACGAGCAGTACTTC
>TRBJ2-7|.|13|TRBV9|TRBD2
CASSMGGSYEQYF
TGTGCCAGCAGCATGGGGGGGTCCTACGAGCAGTACTTC
>TRBJ2-6|few|18|TRBV4-2|.
CASSQSVVLTSGANVLTF
TGTGCCAGCAGCCAATCAGTTGTTCTTACCTCTGGGGCCAACGTCCTGACTTTC
>TRBJ1-1|.|13|TRBV5-5|.
CASSFREGTEAFF
TGTGCCAGCAGCTTCCGGGAGGGCACTGAAGCTTTCTTT
>TRBJ2-1|many|17|TRBV6-1|.
CASMVPRELATGNEQFF
TGTGCCAGCATGGTGCCCCGGGAACTAGCAACAGGCAATGAGCAGTTCTTC
>TRBJ1-5|many|14|TRBV3-1|TRBD1
CASSQGQGGQPQHF
TGTGCCAGCAGCCAGGGACAGGGTGGACAGCCCCAGCATTTT
>TRBJ2-6|once|18|TRBV20-1|TRBD1
CSAQDRGIRSSGANVLIF
TGCAGTGCTCAGGACAGGGGGATAAGAAGCTCTGGGGCCAACGTCCTGATTTTC
>TRBJ1-5|.|16|TRBV5-6|TRBD1
CASSLRTGWSNQPQHF
TGTGCCAGCAGCTTAAGGACAGGGTGGAGCAATCAGCCCCAGCATTTT
>TRBJ1-3|many|14|TRBV7-8|.
CASSLQLSGNTIYF
TGTGCCAGCAGCTTACAGCTCTCTGGAAACACCATATATTTT
>TRBJ2-3|many|15|TRBV18|TRBD1
CASSQAGGSTDTQYF
TGTGCCAGCTCACAGGCAGGGGGCAGCACAGATACGCAGTATTTT
>TRBJ1-2|many|15|TRBV12-3/TRBV12-4|.
CASRTGRRANYGYTF
TGTGCCAGCAGGACCGGGCGGCGGGCTAACTATGGCTACACCTTC
>TRBJ2-1|many|15|TRBV27|.
CASSPFTGIGNEQFF
TGTGCCAGCAGTCCCTTTACAGGGATCGGCAATGAGCAGTTCTTC
>TRBJ1-5|few|17|TRBV6-1|.
CASSPRVMYRFNQPQHF
TGTGCCAGCAGTCCCCGGGTTATGTACCGATTCAATCAGCCCCAGCATTTT
>TRBJ2-7|many|17|TRBV7-8|.
CASSLGPGAGVAYEQYF
TGTGCCAGCAGCTTAGGCCCCGGGGCAGGGGTGGCCTACGAGCAGTACTTC
>TRBJ1-5|few|16|TRBV2|TRBD1
CASRDPGQGANQPQHF
TGTGCCAGCAGAGATCCGGGACAGGGGGCCAATCAGCCCCAGCATTTT
>TRBJ2-3|many|15|TRBV3-1|.
CASRHLGGSTDTQYF
TGTGCCAGCAGGCACCTCGGCGGGTCCACAGATACGCAGTATTTT
>TRBJ1-5|many|16|TRBV7-9|.
CASSLAGWYGNQPQHF
TGTGCCAGCAGCTTGGCCGGCTGGTATGGCAATCAGCCCCAGCATTTT
>TRBJ2-5|.|12|TRBV11-3|.
CASSLLPETQYF
TGTGCCAGCAGCTTATTACCTGAGACCCAGTACTTC
>TRBJ1-1|few|13|TRBV15|.
CATRRVMNTEAFF
TGTGCCACCAGGCGGGTCATGAACACTGAAGCTTTCTTT
>TRBJ2-1|many|15|TRBV5-1|TRBD2
CASSLELAGVNEQFF
TGCGCCAGCAGCTTGGAACTAGCGGGAGTGAATGAGCAGTTCTTC
>TRBJ1-5|.|14|TRBV5-5|TRBD1
CASSLQGAHQPQHF
TGTGCCAGCAGCTTACAGGGGGCTCATCAGCCCCAGCATTTT